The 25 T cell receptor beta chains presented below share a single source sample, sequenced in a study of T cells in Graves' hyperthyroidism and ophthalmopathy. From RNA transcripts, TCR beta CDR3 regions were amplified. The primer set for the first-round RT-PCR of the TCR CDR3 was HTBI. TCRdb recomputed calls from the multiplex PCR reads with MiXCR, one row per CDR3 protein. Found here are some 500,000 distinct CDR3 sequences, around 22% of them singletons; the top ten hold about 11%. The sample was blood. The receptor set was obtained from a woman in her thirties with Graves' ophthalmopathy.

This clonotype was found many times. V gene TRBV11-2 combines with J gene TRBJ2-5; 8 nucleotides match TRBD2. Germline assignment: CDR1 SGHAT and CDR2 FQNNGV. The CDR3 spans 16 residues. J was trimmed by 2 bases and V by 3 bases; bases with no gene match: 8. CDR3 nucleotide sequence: TGTGCCAGCAGCTTTCAGCGGGGGATGCCTCAAGAGACCCAGTACTTC. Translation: CASSFQRGMPQETQYF.

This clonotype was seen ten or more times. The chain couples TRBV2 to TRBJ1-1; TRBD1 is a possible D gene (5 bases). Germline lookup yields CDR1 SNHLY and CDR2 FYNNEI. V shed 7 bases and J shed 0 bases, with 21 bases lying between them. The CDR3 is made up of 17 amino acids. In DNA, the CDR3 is TGTGCCAGCAACGAATGGCAGGGCTCGGCGATGAACACTGAAGCTTTCTTT. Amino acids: CASNEWQGSAMNTEAFF.

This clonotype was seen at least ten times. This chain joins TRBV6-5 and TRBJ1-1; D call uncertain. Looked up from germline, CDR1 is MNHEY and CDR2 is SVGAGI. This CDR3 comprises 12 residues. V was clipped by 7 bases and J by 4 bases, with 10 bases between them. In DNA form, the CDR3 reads TGTGCCAGCAACCCGTGGAGCACTGAAGCTTTCTTT. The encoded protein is CASNPWSTEAFF.

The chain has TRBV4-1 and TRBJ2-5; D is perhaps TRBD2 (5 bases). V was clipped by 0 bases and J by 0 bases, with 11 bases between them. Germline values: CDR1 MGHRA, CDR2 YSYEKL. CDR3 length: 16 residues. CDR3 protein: CASSQDLEGNQETQYF. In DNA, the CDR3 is TGCGCCAGCAGCCAAGACCTTGAGGGAAACCAAGAGACCCAGTACTTC.

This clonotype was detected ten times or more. The CDR3 DNA follows: TGTGCCAGCAGTTACGAGGCCGGCGGCACTGAAGCTTTCTTT. It translates to CASSYEAGGTEAFF. J is TRBJ1-1 and V is TRBV6-5; unclear D gene. Germline V gives CDR1 MNHEY, CDR2 SVGAGI. This CDR3 contains 14 residues. V was clipped by 2 bases and J by 4 bases, with 11 bases between them.

The CDR3 loop is CASSRRGTGFSYEQYF. In DNA, the CDR3 is TGTGCCAGCAGCCGACGCGGGACAGGGTTCTCCTACGAGCAGTACTTC. The rearrangement uses TRBV27 and TRBJ2-7; 9 bases are shared with TRBD1. CDR1 and CDR2 from the germline V gene are MNHEY and SMNVEV (reference sequence). J was trimmed by 0 bases and V by 6 bases; bases with no gene match: 9. The CDR3 has 16 residues.

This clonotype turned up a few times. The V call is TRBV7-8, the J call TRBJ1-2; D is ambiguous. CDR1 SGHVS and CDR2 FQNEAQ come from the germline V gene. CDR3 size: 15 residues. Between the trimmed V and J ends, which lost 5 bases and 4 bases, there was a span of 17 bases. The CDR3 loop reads CASSPHWRESYGYTF. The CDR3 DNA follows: TGTGCCAGCAGCCCCCATTGGCGAGAGTCCTATGGCTACACCTTC.

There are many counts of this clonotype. DNA for the CDR3: TGCGCCAGCAGCCCCTGGGGGGGGTCCAATCAGCCCCAGCATTTT. It codes for CASSPWGGSNQPQHF. The chain joins TRBV5-1 to TRBJ1-5, with a weak D call TRBD1 (5 bases). The V and J ends lost 4 bases and 3 bases respectively, with 14 bases between them. Germline V gene sequence: CDR1 SGHRS, CDR2 YFSETQ. CDR3 length: 15 amino acids.

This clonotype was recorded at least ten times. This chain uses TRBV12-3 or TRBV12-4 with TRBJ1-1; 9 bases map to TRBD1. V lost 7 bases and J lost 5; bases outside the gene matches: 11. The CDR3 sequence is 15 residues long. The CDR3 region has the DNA TGTGCCAGCACCCTGGGACAGGGATCGTGGACTGAAGCTTTCTTT. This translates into CASTLGQGSWTEAFF.

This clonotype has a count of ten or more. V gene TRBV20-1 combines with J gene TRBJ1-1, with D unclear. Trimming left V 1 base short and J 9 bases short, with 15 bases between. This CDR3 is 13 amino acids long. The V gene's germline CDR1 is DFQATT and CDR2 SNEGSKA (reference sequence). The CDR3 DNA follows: TGCAGTGCTAGAGTGGAGGGTTTAATACAAGCTTTCTTT. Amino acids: CSARVEGLIQAFF.

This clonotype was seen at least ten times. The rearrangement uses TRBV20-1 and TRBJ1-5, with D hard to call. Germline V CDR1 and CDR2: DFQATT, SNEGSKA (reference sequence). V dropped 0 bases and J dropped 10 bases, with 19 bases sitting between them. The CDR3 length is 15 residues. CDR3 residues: CSAREQRSGLGPQHF. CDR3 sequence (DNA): TGCAGTGCTAGAGAACAGAGATCTGGGCTAGGTCCCCAGCATTTT.

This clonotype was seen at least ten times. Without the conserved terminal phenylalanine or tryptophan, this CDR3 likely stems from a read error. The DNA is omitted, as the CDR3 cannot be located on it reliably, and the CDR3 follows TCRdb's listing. The CDR3: CASRDPGNTGEPFS. The J gene is TRBJ2-2, the V gene TRBV19. The length of the CDR3 is 14 amino acids, counting both ends. Germline CDR1 and CDR2: LNHDA and SQIVND (reference sequence).

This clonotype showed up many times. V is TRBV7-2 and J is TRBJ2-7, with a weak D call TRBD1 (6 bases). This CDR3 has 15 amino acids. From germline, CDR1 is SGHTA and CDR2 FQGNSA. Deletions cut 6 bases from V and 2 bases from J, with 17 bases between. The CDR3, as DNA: TGTGCCAGCAGGCCCCCGGACAGTCCTACCTACGAGCAGTACTTC. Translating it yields CASRPPDSPTYEQYF.

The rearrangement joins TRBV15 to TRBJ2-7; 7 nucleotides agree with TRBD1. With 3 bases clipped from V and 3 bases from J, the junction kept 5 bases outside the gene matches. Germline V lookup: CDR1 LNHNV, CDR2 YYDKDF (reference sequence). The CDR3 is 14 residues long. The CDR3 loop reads CATSSPDRDYEQYF. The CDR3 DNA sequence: TGTGCCACCAGCAGCCCCGACAGGGACTACGAGCAGTACTTC.

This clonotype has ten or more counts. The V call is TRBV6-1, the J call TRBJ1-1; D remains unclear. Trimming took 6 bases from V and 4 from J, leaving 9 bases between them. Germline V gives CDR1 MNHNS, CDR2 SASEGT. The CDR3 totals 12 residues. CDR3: CASSSAPTEAFF. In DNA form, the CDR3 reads TGTGCCAGCAGCTCCGCCCCCACTGAAGCTTTCTTT.

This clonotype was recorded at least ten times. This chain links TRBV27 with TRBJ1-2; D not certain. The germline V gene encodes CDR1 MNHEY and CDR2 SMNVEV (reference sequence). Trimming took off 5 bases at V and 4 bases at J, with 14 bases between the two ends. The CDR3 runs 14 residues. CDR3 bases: TGTGCCAGCAGTAATGGAGGCCCTGTCTATGGCTACACCTTC. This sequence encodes CASSNGGPVYGYTF.

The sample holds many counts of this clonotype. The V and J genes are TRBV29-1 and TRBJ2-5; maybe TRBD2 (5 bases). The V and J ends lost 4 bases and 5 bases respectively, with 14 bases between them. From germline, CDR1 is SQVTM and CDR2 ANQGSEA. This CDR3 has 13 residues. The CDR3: CSVVLGSRETQYF. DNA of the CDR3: TGCAGCGTTGTTCTGGGGAGCAGGGAGACCCAGTACTTC.

The CDR3 DNA follows: TGTGCCAGCAGTTCCGTTGGGGGGGGGTCCTACGAGCAGTACTTC. It is translated as CASSSVGGGSYEQYF. V gene TRBV6-2 or TRBV6-3 combines with J gene TRBJ2-7; 7 bases are shared with TRBD2. CDR3 length: 15 amino acids. Germline V gives CDR1 MNHEY, CDR2 SVGEGT. J gave up 1 base and V 4 bases, and 7 bases lay outside the gene matches.

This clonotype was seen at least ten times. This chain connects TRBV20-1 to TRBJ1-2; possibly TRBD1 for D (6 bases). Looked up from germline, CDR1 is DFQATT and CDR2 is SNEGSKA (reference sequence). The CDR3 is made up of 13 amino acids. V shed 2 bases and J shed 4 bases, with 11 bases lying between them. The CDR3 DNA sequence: TGCAGTGCTAGATTAGGGGGGGTCTATGGCTACACCTTC. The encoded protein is CSARLGGVYGYTF.

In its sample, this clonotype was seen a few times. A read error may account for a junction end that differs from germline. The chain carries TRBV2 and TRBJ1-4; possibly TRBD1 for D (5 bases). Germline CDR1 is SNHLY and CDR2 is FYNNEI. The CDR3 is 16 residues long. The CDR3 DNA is TGTGCCAGCAAATCACGGGGGGTAACAACTAATGAAAAACTGTTCTTT. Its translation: CASKSRGVTTNEKLFF.

This chain's CDR3 is CASSLGLAGDEEQYF. The DNA of the CDR3 is TGCGCCAGCAGCTTGGGACTAGCGGGAGATGAAGAGCAGTACTTC. J is TRBJ2-7 and V is TRBV5-1, with 12 bases matching TRBD2. The CDR3 is 15 residues long. V lost 0 bases and J lost 7; bases outside the gene matches: 5. Per germline, CDR1 SGHRS and CDR2 YFSETQ.

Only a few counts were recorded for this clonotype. The CDR3: CASRGTGSGYTF. The CDR3 nucleotides are TGTGCCAGTAGGGGTACAGGCTCCGGCTACACCTTC. The genes are TRBV19 and TRBJ1-2, with D possibly TRBD1 on 5 matching bases. The CDR3 has 12 amino acids. Trimming removed 6 bases at V and 8 bases at J, with 13 bases between. Germline CDR1 reads LNHDA; CDR2 reads SQIVND (reference sequence).

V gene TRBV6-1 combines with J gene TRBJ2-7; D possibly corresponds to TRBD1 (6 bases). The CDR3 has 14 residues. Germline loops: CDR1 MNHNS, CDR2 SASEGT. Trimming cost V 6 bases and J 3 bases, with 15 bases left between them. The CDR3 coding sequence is TGTGCCAGCAGAAAAGGGACAAATTACTACGAGCAGTACTTC. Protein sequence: CASRKGTNYYEQYF.

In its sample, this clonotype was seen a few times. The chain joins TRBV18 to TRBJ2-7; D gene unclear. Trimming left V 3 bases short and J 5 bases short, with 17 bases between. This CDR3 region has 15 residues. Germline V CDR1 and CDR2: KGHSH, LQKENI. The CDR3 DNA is TGTGCCAGCTCACCTGGAGCTACCCCGATGGACGAGCAGTACTTC. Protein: CASSPGATPMDEQYF.

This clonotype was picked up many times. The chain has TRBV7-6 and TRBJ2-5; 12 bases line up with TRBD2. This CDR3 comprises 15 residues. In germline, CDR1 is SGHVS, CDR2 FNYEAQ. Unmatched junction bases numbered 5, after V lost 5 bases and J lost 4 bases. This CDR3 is CASSRRTSGTETQYF. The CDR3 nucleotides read TGTGCCAGCAGCCGCCGGACTAGCGGGACAGAGACCCAGTACTTC.